This T cell receptor (beta chain) derives from a study of HIV-infected patients and healthy controls (dated by TCRdb to between 2013 and 2015). A note on the overall study: CD4 counts were modestly but significantly increased in about 90% of the 16 patients after three months of therapy, but they remained below normal ranges. No consistent shift in CD8 counts was seen during early therapy, whereas a slight rise was seen in the CD4:CD8 ratio. After a further year of therapy, viral load was undetectable in all patients, having already become undetectable in about 65% of the 16 patients by the second bleed. Patients exhibited no overall T-cell lymphocytopenia, and total CDR3 counts per chain were not significantly different from those of controls. The question the study tested was whether immune perturbation and reconstitution could be captured by deep TCR repertoire sequencing of small blood samples from HIV patients. The research as a whole found: Processing included only sixteen HIV-infected individuals, and this was regarded by the authors as a major limit on how widely the findings apply. Compared with untreated HIV+ repertoires, healthy control repertoires had roughly threefold more distinct CDR3s and a higher Shannon diversity. Using whole blood restricted sequencing depth and prevented separating the dynamics of distinct T-cell subpopulations. The observed differences in diversity could not be explained by the slight differences in age and sex profiles between the study cohorts. Size-matched repertoire data did not replicate the apparent post-therapy recovery of the Gini index in HIV-infected patients. Differing numbers of distinct sequences in patients and controls hindered comparison, and size-matching assigned excessive weight to rare events in the HIV-infected data. The study did not determine donor HLA types. Alpha-chain CDR3s from MAIT cells appeared at high frequency in healthy controls but were severely depleted in HIV+ repertoires. The pairing of alpha and beta chains was not determined in the samples. Both the Jaccard index and the count of highly shared sequences showed that healthy controls shared more CDR3s between individuals than HIV+ patients did. Oligoclonality may be reflected in the significantly higher mean Gini indices of HIV-infected repertoires compared with controls. Most CMV-associated CDR3s became more frequent during therapy, although their change was not significant, whereas HIV-associated CDR3s showed a significant decrease in frequency. Compared with controls, HIV-infected patients showed significantly different mean usage of eight alpha and eight beta V genes. Treated samples represented only roughly 3 months of therapy, a duration arguably insufficient for detecting immune reconstitution in view of low adult thymic output.

V loses 4 bases at its end and J loses 8 bases; junction bases beyond the gene matches: 6. The germline V gene supplies CDR1 SGHRS and CDR2 YFSETQ. The CDR3 spans 14 residues, from the cysteine through the phenylalanine. The DNA shown is the 42-base CDR3, in frame from base 1. This clonotype was seen many times. Its antigen specificity is not known. No base quality values were provided; no much bigger clone lies one nucleotide off. Reverse transcription of 400 to 650 ng RNA was performed with SuperScript III using primers directed against the alpha and beta constant regions. Separate libraries for the alpha and beta chains were generated through chain-specific third strand synthesis that incorporated multiplexing indices. In the protocol, all rearrangements within a chain were amplified with a single primer pair so that primer bias was avoided, and molecular barcodes were added to each cDNA molecule. Purified cDNA was joined by T4 RNA Ligase 1 to a 5' RACE adapter carrying a random hexamer and the SP2 sequencing primer site. Second strand synthesis was primed from the SP2 site with Phusion polymerase, using slow temperature ramps to favor optimal annealing. Joined together, two random hexamer sequences that had both been added before amplification formed the 12-nucleotide barcode of each molecule. An amplification PCR of about 23 cycles with P5s and P7 primers came after a short first PCR that had added P5 and P7 adapter elements plus a second index. Libraries received roughly 26 PCR cycles in total, were quantified on a Qubit, sized on a Bioanalyzer, and diluted to 3.5 to 5 nM. Sequencing of the normalized libraries was performed on an Illumina MiSeq with 2 x 250 paired-end kits. Reverse transcription reactions were cleaned up on MinElute columns and eluted into 9.5 to 10 ul Tris-Cl. The adapter ligations were run for roughly 21 hours at 16 degrees C, and AMPure XP beads at a 1:1 ratio were afterwards used to clean them. The paper's processing steps were these. Demultiplexed FASTQ files were processed with a modified Decombinator that output V, J, insert and barcode information. Sequences that shared a barcode but differed from the dominant sequence were discarded as errors, and original cDNA molecules were estimated by counting barcodes clustered at Levenshtein distance 3. The R packages ineq, vegan, igraph and RCytoscape were used for downstream analyses, with IMGT nomenclature and CDR3 definitions applied. V gene usage was calculated across distinct sequences, with every TCR tallied a single time to avoid skew from clonal expansion. Within a donor, similarity networks joined unique CDR3 amino acid sequences in every case where two of them were separated by a single Levenshtein edit. Published HIV-specific CDR3s (92 alpha, 700 to 900 beta) and CMV-specific CDR3s (around 13 alpha, a few hundred beta) were compiled and searched for in the repertoires. Random subsampling to size-matched repertoires showed patients' decreased diversity was not caused by their lower sequence numbers. In TCRdb, the public reads were trimmed at Q25 with fastp and aligned with MiXCR, with productive beta chains retained. When rows share a CDR3 protein, they turn into one entry using the most common DNA and genes. These V and J calls originate from TCRdb's pipeline instead of the authors' own analysis. This sample holds over 5,000 distinct CDR3 sequences; 20% to 25% were observed only once. The ten largest account for approximately 32% of the sample.

Follow-up blood from HIV-infected patients was collected roughly three months, about 14 weeks, after antiretroviral therapy began. Since whole blood was used without any cell fractionation, the repertoire reflected all peripheral T cells in unsorted form. For RNA extraction, around 2.5 ml of peripheral blood was collected into Tempus tubes. Enrollment excluded patients who had febrile or AIDS-related illness, tumors, hepatitis B or C coinfection, immunomodulatory therapy, recent vaccination or treatment interruptions. The TURBO-DNase kit was used to remove leftover genomic DNA, and GLOBINclear was used to deplete globin mRNA.

The receptor was derived from an adult with HIV infection. Recombination linked TRBV5-1 to TRBJ2-1; 10 central nucleotides agree with TRBD2. Sequenced material: blood, taken during antiretroviral therapy. The nucleotides are TGCGCCAGCAGCCTGAGCGGGGGGGCCGATGAGCAGTTCTTC. The translation is CASSLSGGADEQFF.